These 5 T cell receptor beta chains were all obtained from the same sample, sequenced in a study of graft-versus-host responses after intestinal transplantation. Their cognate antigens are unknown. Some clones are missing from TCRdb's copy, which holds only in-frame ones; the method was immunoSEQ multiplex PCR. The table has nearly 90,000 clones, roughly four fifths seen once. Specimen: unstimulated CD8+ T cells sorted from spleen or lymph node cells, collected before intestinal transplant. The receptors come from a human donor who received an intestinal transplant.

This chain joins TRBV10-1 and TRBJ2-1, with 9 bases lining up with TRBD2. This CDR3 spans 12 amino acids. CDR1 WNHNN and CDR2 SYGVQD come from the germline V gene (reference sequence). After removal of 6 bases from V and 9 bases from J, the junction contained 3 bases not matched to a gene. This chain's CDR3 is CASRAGGGEQFF. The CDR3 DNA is TGCGCCAGCAGGGCGGGAGGGGGTGAGCAGTTCTTC.

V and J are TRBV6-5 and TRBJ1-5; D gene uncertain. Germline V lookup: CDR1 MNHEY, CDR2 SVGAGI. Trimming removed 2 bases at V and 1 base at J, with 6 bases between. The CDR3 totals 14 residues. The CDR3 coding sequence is TGTGCCAGCAGTTACAAGGGAAGCAATCAGCCCCAGCATTTT. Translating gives CASSYKGSNQPQHF.

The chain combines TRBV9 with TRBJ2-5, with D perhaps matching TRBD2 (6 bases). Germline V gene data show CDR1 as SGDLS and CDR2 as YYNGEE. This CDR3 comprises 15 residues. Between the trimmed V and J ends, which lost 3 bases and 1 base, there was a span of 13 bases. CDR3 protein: CASSGGLTAQETQYF. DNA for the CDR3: TGTGCCAGCAGCGGCGGACTAACGGCCCAAGAGACCCAGTACTTC.

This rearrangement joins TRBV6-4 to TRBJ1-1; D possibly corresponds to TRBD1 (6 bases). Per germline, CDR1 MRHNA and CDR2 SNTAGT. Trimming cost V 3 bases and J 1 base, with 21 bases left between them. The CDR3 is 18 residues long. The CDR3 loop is CASSDFPDLSTGNTEAFF. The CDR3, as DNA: TGTGCCAGCAGTGATTTCCCCGATCTTTCGACAGGGAACACTGAAGCTTTCTTT.

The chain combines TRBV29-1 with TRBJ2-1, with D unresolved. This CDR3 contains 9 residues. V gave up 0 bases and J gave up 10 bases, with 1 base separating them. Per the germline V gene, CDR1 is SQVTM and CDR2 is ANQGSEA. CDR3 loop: CSVEDEQFF. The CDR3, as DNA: TGCAGCGTTGAAGACGAGCAGTTCTTC.